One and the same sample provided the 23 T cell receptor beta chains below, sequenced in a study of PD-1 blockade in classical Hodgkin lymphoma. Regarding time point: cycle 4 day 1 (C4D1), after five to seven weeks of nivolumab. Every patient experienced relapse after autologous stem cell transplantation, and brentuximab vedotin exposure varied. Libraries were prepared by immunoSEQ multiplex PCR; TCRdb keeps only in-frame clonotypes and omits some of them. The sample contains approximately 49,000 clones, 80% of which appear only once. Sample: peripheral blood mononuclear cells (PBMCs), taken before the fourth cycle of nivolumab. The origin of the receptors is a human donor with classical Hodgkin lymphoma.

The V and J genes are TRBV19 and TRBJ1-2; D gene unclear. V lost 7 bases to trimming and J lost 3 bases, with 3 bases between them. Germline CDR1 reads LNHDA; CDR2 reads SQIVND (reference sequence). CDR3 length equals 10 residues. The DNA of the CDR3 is TGTGCCAGTAAGCACTATGGCTACACCTTC. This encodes CASKHYGYTF.

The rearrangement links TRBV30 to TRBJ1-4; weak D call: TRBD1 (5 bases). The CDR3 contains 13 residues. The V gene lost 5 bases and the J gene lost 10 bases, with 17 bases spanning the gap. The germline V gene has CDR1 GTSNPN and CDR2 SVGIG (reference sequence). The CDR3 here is CAWSRLGGGKLFF. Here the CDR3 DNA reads TGTGCCTGGTCTCGCTTGGGGGGGGGAAAACTGTTTTTT.

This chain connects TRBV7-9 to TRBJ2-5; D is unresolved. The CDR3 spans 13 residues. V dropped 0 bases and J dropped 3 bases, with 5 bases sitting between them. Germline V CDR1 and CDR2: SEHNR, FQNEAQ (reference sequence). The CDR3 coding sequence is TGTGCCAGCAGCTTAGCCGACGAAGAGACCCAGTACTTC. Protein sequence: CASSLADEETQYF.

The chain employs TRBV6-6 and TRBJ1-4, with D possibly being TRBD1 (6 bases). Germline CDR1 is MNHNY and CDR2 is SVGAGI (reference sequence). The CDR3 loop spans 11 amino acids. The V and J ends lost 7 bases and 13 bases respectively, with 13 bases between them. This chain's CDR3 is CASTNRDRLFF. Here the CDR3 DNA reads TGTGCCAGCACTAACAGGGATAGACTGTTTTTT.

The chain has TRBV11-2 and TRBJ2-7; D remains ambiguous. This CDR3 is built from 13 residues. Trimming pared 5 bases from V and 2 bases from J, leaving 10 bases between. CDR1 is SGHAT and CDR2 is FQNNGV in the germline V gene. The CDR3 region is CASSLILAYEQYF. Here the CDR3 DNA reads TGTGCCAGCAGCCTCATACTTGCCTACGAGCAGTACTTC. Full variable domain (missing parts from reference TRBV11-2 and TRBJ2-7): EAGVAQSPRYKIIEKRQSVAFWCNPISGHATLYWYQQILGQGPKLLIQFQNNGVVDDSQLPKDRFSAERLKGVDSTLKIQPAKLEDSAVYLCASSLILAYEQYFGPGTRLTVT.

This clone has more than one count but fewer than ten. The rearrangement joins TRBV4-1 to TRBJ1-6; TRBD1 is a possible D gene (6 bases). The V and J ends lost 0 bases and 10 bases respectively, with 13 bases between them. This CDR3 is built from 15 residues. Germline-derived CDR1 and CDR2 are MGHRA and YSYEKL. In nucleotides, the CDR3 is TGCGCCAGCAGCCAAGAGGAGGGAAGGGGGTCACCCCTCCACTTT. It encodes CASSQEEGRGSPLHF.

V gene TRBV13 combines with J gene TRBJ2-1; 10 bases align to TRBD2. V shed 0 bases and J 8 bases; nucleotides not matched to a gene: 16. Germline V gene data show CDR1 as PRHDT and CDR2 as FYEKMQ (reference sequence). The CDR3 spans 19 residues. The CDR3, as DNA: TGTGCCAGCAGCTTAGGCCTAAGAACTGCGCTAGCGGGAGCCTATGAGCAGTTCTTC. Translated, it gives CASSLGLRTALAGAYEQFF.

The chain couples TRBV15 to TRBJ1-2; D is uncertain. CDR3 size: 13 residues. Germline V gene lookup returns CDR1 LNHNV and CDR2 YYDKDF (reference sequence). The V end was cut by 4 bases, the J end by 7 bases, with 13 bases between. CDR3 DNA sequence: TGTGCCACCAGCAAAGATAGGTCGTCTGGCTACACCTTC. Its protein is CATSKDRSSGYTF.

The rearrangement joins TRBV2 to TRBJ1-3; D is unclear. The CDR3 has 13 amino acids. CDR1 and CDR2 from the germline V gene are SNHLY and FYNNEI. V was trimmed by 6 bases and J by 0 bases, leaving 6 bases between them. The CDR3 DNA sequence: TGTGCCAGCAGGTCCAGCTCTGGAAACACCATATATTTT. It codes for CASRSSSGNTIYF. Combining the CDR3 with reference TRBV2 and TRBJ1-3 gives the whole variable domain EPEVTQTPSHQVTQMGQEVILRCVPISNHLYFYWYRQILGQKVEFLVSFYNNEISEKSEIFDDQFSVERPDGSNFTLKIRSTKLEDSAMYFCASRSSSGNTIYFGEGSWLTVV.

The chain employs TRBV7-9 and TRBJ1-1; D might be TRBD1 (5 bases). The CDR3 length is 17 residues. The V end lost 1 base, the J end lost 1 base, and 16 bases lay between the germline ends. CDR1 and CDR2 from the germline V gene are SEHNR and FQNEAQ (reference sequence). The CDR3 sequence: CASSLGRTNEWNTEAFF. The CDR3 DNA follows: TGTGCCAGCAGCTTAGGACGGACAAATGAATGGAACACTGAAGCTTTCTTT.

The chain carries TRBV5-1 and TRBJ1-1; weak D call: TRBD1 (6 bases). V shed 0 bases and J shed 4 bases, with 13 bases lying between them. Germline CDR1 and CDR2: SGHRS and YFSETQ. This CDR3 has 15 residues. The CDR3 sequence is CASSLVWGQSTEAFF. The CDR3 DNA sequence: TGCGCCAGCAGCTTGGTGTGGGGGCAGAGCACTGAAGCTTTCTTT. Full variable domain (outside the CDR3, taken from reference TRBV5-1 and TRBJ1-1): KAGVTQTPRYLIKTRGQQVTLSCSPISGHRSVSWYQQTPGQGLQFLFEYFSETQRNKGNFPGRFSGRQFSNSRSEMNVSTLELGDSALYLCASSLVWGQSTEAFFGQGTRLTVV.

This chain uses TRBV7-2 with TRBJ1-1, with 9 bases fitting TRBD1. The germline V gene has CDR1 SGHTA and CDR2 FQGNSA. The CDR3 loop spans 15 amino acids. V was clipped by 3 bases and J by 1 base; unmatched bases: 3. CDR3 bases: TGTGCCAGCAGCTTCGGGGACAGGGCGAACACTGAAGCTTTCTTT. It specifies CASSFGDRANTEAFF.

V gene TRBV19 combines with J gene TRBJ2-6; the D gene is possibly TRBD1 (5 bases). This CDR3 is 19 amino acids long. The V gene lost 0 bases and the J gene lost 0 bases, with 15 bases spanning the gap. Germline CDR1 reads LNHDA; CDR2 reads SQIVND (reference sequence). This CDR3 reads CASSIETENLLSGANVLTF. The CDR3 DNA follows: TGTGCCAGTAGTATAGAGACAGAGAACTTACTCTCTGGGGCCAACGTCCTGACTTTC. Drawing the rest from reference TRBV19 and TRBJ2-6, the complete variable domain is DGGITQSPKYLFRKEGQNVTLSCEQNLNHDAMYWYRQDPGQGLRLIYYSQIVNDFQKGDIAEGYSVSREKKESFPLTVTSAQKNPTAFYLCASSIETENLLSGANVLTFGAGSRLTVL.

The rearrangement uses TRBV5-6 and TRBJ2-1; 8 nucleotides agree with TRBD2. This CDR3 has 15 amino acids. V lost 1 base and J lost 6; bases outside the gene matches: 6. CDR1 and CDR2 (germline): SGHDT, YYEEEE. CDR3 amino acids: CASSLPGGTSNEQFF. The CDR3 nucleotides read TGTGCCAGCAGCTTGCCGGGAGGGACCTCCAATGAGCAGTTCTTC.

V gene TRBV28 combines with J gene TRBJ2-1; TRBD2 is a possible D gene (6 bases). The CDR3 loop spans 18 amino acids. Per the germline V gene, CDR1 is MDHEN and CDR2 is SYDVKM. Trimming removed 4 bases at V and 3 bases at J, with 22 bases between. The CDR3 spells CASSSPELAGPDYNEQFF. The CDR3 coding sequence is TGTGCCAGCAGTTCCCCTGAACTCGCGGGGCCCGACTACAATGAGCAGTTCTTC.

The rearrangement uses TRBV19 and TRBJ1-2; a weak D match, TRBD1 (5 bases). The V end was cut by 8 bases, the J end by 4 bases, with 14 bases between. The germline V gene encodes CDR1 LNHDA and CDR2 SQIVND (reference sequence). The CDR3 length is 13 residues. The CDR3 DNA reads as TGTGCCAGTCAGCGACAGTTTTCCTATGGCTACACCTTC. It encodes CASQRQFSYGYTF.

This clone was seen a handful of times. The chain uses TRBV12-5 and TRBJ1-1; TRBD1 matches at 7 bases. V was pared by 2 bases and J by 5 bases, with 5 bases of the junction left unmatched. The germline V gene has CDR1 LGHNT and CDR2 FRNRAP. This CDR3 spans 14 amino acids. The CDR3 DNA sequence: TGTGCTAGTGGTTTGACAGGGGTGGGGACTGAAGCTTTCTTT. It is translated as CASGLTGVGTEAFF. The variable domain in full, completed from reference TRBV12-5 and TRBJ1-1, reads DARVTQTPRHKVTEMGQEVTMRCQPILGHNTVFWYRQTMMQGLELLAYFRNRAPLDDSGMPKDRFSAEMPDATLATLKIQPSEPRDSAVYFCASGLTGVGTEAFFGQGTRLTVV.

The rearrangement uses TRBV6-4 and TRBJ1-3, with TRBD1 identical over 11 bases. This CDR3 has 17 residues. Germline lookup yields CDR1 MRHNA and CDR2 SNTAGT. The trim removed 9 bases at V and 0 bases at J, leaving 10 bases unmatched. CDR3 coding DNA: TGTGCCAGAATTACACCGGGACAGGGGGGCTCTGGAAACACCATATATTTT. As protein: CARITPGQGGSGNTIYF.

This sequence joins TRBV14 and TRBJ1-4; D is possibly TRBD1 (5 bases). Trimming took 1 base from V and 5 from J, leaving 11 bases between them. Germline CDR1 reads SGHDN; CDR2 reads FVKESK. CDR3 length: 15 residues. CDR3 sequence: CASSQGWGPNEKLFF. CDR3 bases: TGTGCCAGCAGCCAAGGGTGGGGACCCAATGAAAAACTGTTTTTT.

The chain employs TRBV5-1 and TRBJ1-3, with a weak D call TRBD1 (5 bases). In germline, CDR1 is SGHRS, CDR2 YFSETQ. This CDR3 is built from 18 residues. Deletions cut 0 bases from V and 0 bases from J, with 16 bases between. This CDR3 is CASSLDFLAGSSGNTIYF. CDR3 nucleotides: TGCGCCAGCAGCTTGGATTTTTTGGCAGGGAGCTCTGGAAACACCATATATTTT.

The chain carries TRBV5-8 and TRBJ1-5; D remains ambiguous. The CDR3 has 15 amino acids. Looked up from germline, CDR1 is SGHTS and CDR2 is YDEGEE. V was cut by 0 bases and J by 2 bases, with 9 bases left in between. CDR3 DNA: TGTGCCAGCAGCTTGGTAGCTAGCGGCAATCAGCCCCAGCATTTT. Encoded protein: CASSLVASGNQPQHF.

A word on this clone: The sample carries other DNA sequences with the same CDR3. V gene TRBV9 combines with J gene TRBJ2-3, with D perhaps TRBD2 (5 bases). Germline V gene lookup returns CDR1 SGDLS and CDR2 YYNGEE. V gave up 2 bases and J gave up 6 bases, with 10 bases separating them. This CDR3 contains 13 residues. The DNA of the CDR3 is TGTGCCAGCAGCGTGGGGAGCCCTGATACGCAGTATTTT. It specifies CASSVGSPDTQYF. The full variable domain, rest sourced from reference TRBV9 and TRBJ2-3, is DSGVTQTPKHLITATGQRVTLRCSPRSGDLSVYWYQQSLDQGLQFLIQYYNGEERAKGNILERFSAQQFPDLHSELNLSSLELGDSALYFCASSVGSPDTQYFGPGTRLTVL.

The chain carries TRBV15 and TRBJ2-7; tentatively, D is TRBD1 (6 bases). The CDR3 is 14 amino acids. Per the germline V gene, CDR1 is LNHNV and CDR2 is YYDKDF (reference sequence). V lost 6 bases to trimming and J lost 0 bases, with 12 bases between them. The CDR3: CATRDSDSSYEQYF. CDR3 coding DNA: TGTGCCACCAGGGACAGTGACAGCTCCTACGAGCAGTACTTC.